The 8 T cell receptor beta chains reported below all come from one sample, sequenced in a study of blood T cells in healthy people across ages (dated by TCRdb to 2014 to 2015). Libraries were prepared through 5' RACE. Sequenced using an Illumina HiSeq 2500. A second roughly 7 to 11 cycle PCR used a sample-barcoded 5' primer and a J-beta primer mix. TCRdb handled the public reads itself, with Q25 trimming in fastp and clone calling in MiXCR, and kept productive beta chains. Each entry merges the rows of one CDR3 protein and shows their most common DNA and genes. The sample contains 1 million or so distinct CDR3 sequences, 35% to 50% of them found a single time. The ten top clones hold 15% to 20% of the sample. Material: blood. The receptors were sampled from a woman aged 55-70 years in good health.

This clonotype was counted between two and nine times. As DNA, the CDR3 is TGTGCCAGCAGCCCTTTGGGCCGGGAGGGGGCAGATACGCAGTATTTT. This translates into CASSPLGREGADTQYF. This chain uses TRBV5-6 with TRBJ2-3; 8 bases line up with TRBD2. CDR3 length equals 16 residues. In germline, CDR1 is SGHDT, CDR2 YYEEEE. The V gene end was trimmed by 4 bases and the J gene end by 4 bases; junction bases not matched to a gene: 11.

This sequence joins TRBV5-1 and TRBJ2-5; weak D call: TRBD1 (5 bases). Germline assignment: CDR1 SGHRS and CDR2 YFSETQ. The V and J ends lost 4 bases and 4 bases respectively, with 26 bases between them. CDR3 length equals 18 residues. CDR3 residues: CASSPPGPRRLTLETQYF. For the CDR3, the DNA is TGCGCCAGCAGCCCCCCAGGGCCAAGGCGCCTGACACTAGAGACCCAGTACTTC.

As to this clonotype: At one boundary the junction diverges from the germline segment, which might be a read error. The rearrangement uses TRBV6-5 and TRBJ1-5; 9 positions match TRBD1. CDR3 length: 18 amino acids. Germline CDR1 reads MNHEY; CDR2 reads SVGAGI. The DNA of the CDR3 is TGTGCCAGCAGTCACTCTACAGGGGGCGGGTCAGGCAATCAGCCCCAGCATTTT. Its protein is CASSHSTGGGSGNQPQHF.

The chain carries TRBV14 and TRBJ2-3, with TRBD2 as a possible D gene (5 bases). Trimming removed 0 bases at V and 8 bases at J, with 9 bases between. CDR3 length: 13 amino acids. Germline-derived CDR1 and CDR2 are SGHDN and FVKESK. The CDR3 sequence: CASSQDRAGTQYF. As DNA, the CDR3 is TGTGCCAGCAGCCAAGATCGGGCGGGTACGCAGTATTTT.

This chain uses TRBV20-1 with TRBJ2-5, with TRBD1 as a possible D gene (5 bases). Trimming left V 6 bases short and J 11 bases short, with 19 bases between. The CDR3 contains 12 residues. Germline V gives CDR1 DFQATT, CDR2 SNEGSKA (reference sequence). This chain's CDR3 is CSASRTQGEQYF. CDR3 nucleotides: TGCAGTGCGTCCCGGACCCAGGGTGAGCAGTACTTC.

This chain uses TRBV5-6 with TRBJ2-7, with D perhaps matching TRBD1 (5 bases). V lost 2 bases and J lost 4, with 10 bases in between. CDR1 SGHDT and CDR2 YYEEEE come from the germline V gene. This CDR3 is 13 amino acids long. The chain's CDR3 is CASSFRQIYEQYF. DNA of the CDR3: TGTGCCAGCAGCTTCCGACAGATATACGAGCAGTACTTC.

This chain links TRBV15 with TRBJ1-2; unclear D gene. V was cut by 0 bases and J by 8 bases, with 10 bases left in between. The length of the CDR3 is 13 residues. Germline CDR1 reads LNHNV; CDR2 reads YYDKDF (reference sequence). The CDR3 here is CATSREEGDGYTF. CDR3 bases: TGTGCCACCAGCAGAGAGGAGGGAGACGGCTACACCTTC.

The chain employs TRBV28 and TRBJ2-1; no clear D. The J call may be incorrect, as the DNA end agrees better with TRBJ2-7. CDR1 and CDR2 (germline): MDHEN, SYDVKM. The CDR3 totals 14 residues. The CDR3 DNA follows: TGTGCCAGCAGCGAGCGTGGAACCTACAATGAGCAGTACTTC. It codes for CASSERGTYNEQYF.